This TCR beta chain is from a study of T cells in Graves' hyperthyroidism and ophthalmopathy. RNA transcripts were the template for amplifying TCR beta CDR3 regions. First-round RT-PCR of the TCR CDR3 relied on the HTBI primer set. One entry per CDR3 protein results from TCRdb running MiXCR on the multiplex PCR reads. The sample contains some 510,000 distinct CDR3 sequences, about 45% of which appear only once. The CDR3 extends over 14 amino acids. The V and J ends lost 6 bases and 4 bases respectively, with 13 bases between them. Germline CDR1 reads SNHLY; CDR2 reads FYNNEI. The authors deemed Graves' hyperthyroidism stable absent ophthalmopathy progression within 18 months. Hyperthyroidism had been newly diagnosed in patients aged 18 to 65, and its duration was under 2 months.

The rearrangement joins TRBV2 to TRBJ1-5, with D possibly TRBD1 on 6 matching bases. The sequenced sample was peripheral blood or thyroid tissue (not recorded which). This TCR derives from a woman younger than 35 with Graves' hyperthyroidism. CDR3 loop: CASSSRQANQPQHF. The CDR3 DNA reads as TGTGCCAGCAGCTCACGACAGGCTAATCAGCCCCAGCATTTT.